Listed below are T cell receptor beta chains from one sample, sequenced in a study of blood T cell repertoires in COVID-19. Assay used: immunoSEQ multiplex PCR; TCRdb lists only in-frame clones, some missing. The sample yields some 150,000 clones, roughly nine tenths seen once. The sequencing input was peripheral blood. Receptors were obtained from a woman aged 35 to 49 with acute or convalescent COVID-19. Both conserved end residues are part of each CDR3. A D gene is named only where the DNA matches it firmly. Size is stated for part of the rows, as once, few or many counts, or as a class when the clone is expanded.

v_gene,d_gene,abundance,j_gene,CDR3nt,CDR3aa
TRBV30,NA,NA,TRBJ2-7,TGTGCCTGGAACAGACAGGCCAGGGACGAGCAGTACTTC,CAWNRQARDEQYF
TRBV15,TRBD1,NA,TRBJ1-1,TGTGCCACCAGCAGAGCCGTGACAGGGGAAGCTTTCTTT,CATSRAVTGEAFF
TRBV7-9,TRBD1,NA,TRBJ2-1,TGTGCCAGCAGCCCAACCGGGACAGGGGGCTTGGAGCAGTTCTTC,CASSPTGTGGLEQFF
TRBV19,NA,NA,TRBJ1-1,TGTGCCAGTAGTATGGGGCAGACGAACACTGAAGCTTTCTTT,CASSMGQTNTEAFF
TRBV11-3,TRBD2,few,TRBJ2-1,TGTGCCAGCAGCTTAGCGTGGACTAGCGGGAGTTGGTACAATGAGCAGTTCTTC,CASSLAWTSGSWYNEQFF
TRBV7-3,TRBD2,NA,TRBJ2-1,TGTGCCAGCAGCCTGGGACTAGCGGGGAAGGATGAGCAGTTCTTC,CASSLGLAGKDEQFF
TRBV7-2,TRBD1,NA,TRBJ1-2,TGTGCCAGCAGCTCCGTCCCGGGACAGGTCGCTTCCTATGGCTACACCTTC,CASSSVPGQVASYGYTF
TRBV5-4,TRBD1,NA,TRBJ2-1,TGTGCCAGCAGCATAAGGACAGGTAATGAGCAGTTCTTC,CASSIRTGNEQFF
TRBV5-6,NA,NA,TRBJ2-3,TGTGCCAGCAGCATCGGACTACCCAGCACAGATACGCAGTATTTT,CASSIGLPSTDTQYF
TRBV21-1,NA,NA,TRBJ2-2,TGTGCCAGCAGCAAAGGCCGGGACAGGGGGCGCGGGGCGAACACCGGGGAGCTGTTTTTT,CASSKGRDRGRGANTGELFF
TRBV5-4,TRBD1,once,TRBJ2-7,TGTGCCAGCAGCTTGACAGGGGGCCTCGAGCAGTACTTC,CASSLTGGLEQYF
TRBV6-5,NA,few,TRBJ2-1,TGTGCCAGCCAAGAAGGGAGAATTCAAATCAATGAGCAGTTCTTC,CASQEGRIQINEQFF
TRBV9,NA,NA,TRBJ1-3,TGTGCCAGCAGCCGCGACGGGTCTTCGGGAAACACCATATATTTT,CASSRDGSSGNTIYF
TRBV7-9,TRBD1,once,TRBJ2-2,TGTGCCAGCAGCCCCGGGACAGGGTCCAGGACCGGGGAGCTGTTTTTT,CASSPGTGSRTGELFF
TRBV18,TRBD1,NA,TRBJ2-1,TGTGCCAGCTCATCGAAAGTTGGGGACAGGGGCTCCTACAATGAGCAGTTCTTC,CASSSKVGDRGSYNEQFF
TRBV4-1,NA,few,TRBJ1-5,TGCGCCAGCAGCCAAGATGGAGTCGCCCCCGGTCAGCCCCAGCATTTT,CASSQDGVAPGQPQHF
TRBV28,NA,NA,TRBJ2-7,TGTGCCAGCAGTTTTCCGACAGCCTTACAGGAGCAGTACTTC,CASSFPTALQEQYF
TRBV6-1,TRBD1,NA,TRBJ1-5,TGTGCCAGCAGTGAAGGGGACAGGGGGCAGGGCAATCAGCCCCAGCATTTT,CASSEGDRGQGNQPQHF
TRBV11-1,TRBD1,NA,TRBJ1-2,TGTGCCAGCAGCTCTCCCCGATCCGCAGGGGGCTATGGCTACACCTTC,CASSSPRSAGGYGYTF
TRBV18,NA,NA,TRBJ2-7,TGTGCCAGCTCGCGAAATACAGACTCCTACGAGCAGTACTTC,CASSRNTDSYEQYF
TRBV3-1/TRBV3-2,TRBD2,few,TRBJ2-1,TGTGCCAGCAGCCGAACTATTCCCGGGACTAGCGGAGTTGAGCAGTTCTTC,CASSRTIPGTSGVEQFF
TRBV7-2,NA,NA,TRBJ1-1,TGTGCCAGCAGTCACCAGGACAGCTTGAACACTGAAGCTTTCTTT,CASSHQDSLNTEAFF
TRBV30,NA,NA,TRBJ1-6,TGTGCCTGGAGTGTAACAAGGGGTGGATCACCCCTCCACTTT,CAWSVTRGGSPLHF
TRBV27,NA,NA,TRBJ1-5,TGTGCCAGCAGCTCAGGGGATTATAGCAATCAGCCCCAGCATTTT,CASSSGDYSNQPQHF
TRBV19,TRBD1,NA,TRBJ1-1,TGTGCCAGTAGTATCGAACAGGGGATAGAAGCTTTCTTT,CASSIEQGIEAFF
TRBV7-6,NA,NA,TRBJ2-3,TGTGCCAGCAGCTTAACACAGGGTGGGACAGATACGCAGTATTTT,CASSLTQGGTDTQYF
TRBV6-2/TRBV6-3,NA,NA,TRBJ1-3,TGTGCCAGCAGTTACTCGACGTACGATCCGCAAGGGGCGAGAGGAAACACCATATATTTT,CASSYSTYDPQGARGNTIYF
TRBV7-8,TRBD1,NA,TRBJ1-5,TGTGCCAGCAGCTTAGCCGGGGAACAGGGGTTCAATCAGCCCCAGCATTTT,CASSLAGEQGFNQPQHF
TRBV6-5,NA,NA,TRBJ2-7,TGTGCCAGCAGTTCCTCGGGACTTGAGACTTCCGAGCAGTACTTC,CASSSSGLETSEQYF
TRBV4-1,TRBD2,NA,TRBJ2-7,TGCGCCAGCAGCCAAGAGTCAGCGGGAAGTGCCTACGAGCAGTACTTC,CASSQESAGSAYEQYF
TRBV11-2,TRBD2,NA,TRBJ2-5,TGTGCCAGCAGCTTAGACCATCCGGGACTAGCGGGAGGGCCCCGGGAGACCCAGTACTTC,CASSLDHPGLAGGPRETQYF
TRBV5-1,TRBD2,NA,TRBJ2-3,TGCGCCAGCAGCCCGGGGACGGGGGGTTCCACAGATACGCAGTATTTT,CASSPGTGGSTDTQYF
TRBV29-1,TRBD1,NA,TRBJ1-6,TGCAGCGTAAGACCCGGGACAGGGGATTCACCCCTCCACTTT,CSVRPGTGDSPLHF